The rows below give T cell receptor beta chains drawn from one sample of a study of cytomegalovirus exposure and HLA in healthy donors. TCRdb's copy holds only in-frame clones and misses some; the assay was immunoSEQ multiplex PCR. The data contain about 130,000 clones, about 70% of them singletons. The sequenced material came from PBMCs. Source of these receptors: a woman aged 55-75 years in good health and CMV-seropositive. Each CDR3 is given with its conserved first and last residue. D genes are given only for firm matches. Only some rows state a clone size, as once, few, many or a class for expanded clones.

j_call clone_size d_call v_call cdr3_aa cdr3_nt
TRBJ1-1 once . TRBV6-1 CASSESNLRAFF TGTGCCAGCAGTGAAAGTAACCTGAGAGCTTTCTTT
TRBJ2-7 few . TRBV5-4 CASSPDSNSYEQYF TGTGCCAGCAGCCCTGACTCAAACTCCTACGAGCAGTACTTC
TRBJ2-2 . TRBD2 TRBV5-4 CASSLAGRGARGTGGLFF TGTGCCAGCAGCTTGGCAGGGCGGGGGGCCAGGGGAACCGGGGGGCTGTTTTTT
TRBJ1-6 . TRBD1 TRBV13 CASGNSLEDRGNSPLHF TGTGCCAGCGGCAATAGCCTTGAGGACAGGGGAAATTCACCCCTCCACTTT
TRBJ2-5 . . TRBV11-1 CASSLRGKTQYF TGTGCCAGCAGCTTACGGGGGAAGACCCAGTACTTC
TRBJ2-7 . . TRBV27 CASSLWASYEQYF TGTGCCAGCAGTTTATGGGCATCCTACGAGCAGTACTTC
TRBJ2-3 . . TRBV27 CASSSPSRTDTQYF TGTGCCAGCAGTTCCCCCTCGCGTACAGATACGCAGTATTTT
TRBJ2-7 once TRBD1 TRBV19 CASSIWPQGAAEQYF TGTGCCAGTAGTATCTGGCCACAGGGGGCAGCCGAGCAGTACTTC
TRBJ1-2 few . TRBV6-5 CATWGGANYGYTF TGTGCCACCTGGGGGGGGGCTAACTATGGCTACACCTTC
TRBJ1-4 . . TRBV11-1 CASSQGGASEKLFF TGTGCCAGCAGCCAGGGCGGGGCAAGCGAAAAACTGTTTTTT
TRBJ1-2 . . TRBV29-1 CSVEGREGGYTF TGCAGCGTTGAAGGAAGGGAGGGAGGCTACACCTTC